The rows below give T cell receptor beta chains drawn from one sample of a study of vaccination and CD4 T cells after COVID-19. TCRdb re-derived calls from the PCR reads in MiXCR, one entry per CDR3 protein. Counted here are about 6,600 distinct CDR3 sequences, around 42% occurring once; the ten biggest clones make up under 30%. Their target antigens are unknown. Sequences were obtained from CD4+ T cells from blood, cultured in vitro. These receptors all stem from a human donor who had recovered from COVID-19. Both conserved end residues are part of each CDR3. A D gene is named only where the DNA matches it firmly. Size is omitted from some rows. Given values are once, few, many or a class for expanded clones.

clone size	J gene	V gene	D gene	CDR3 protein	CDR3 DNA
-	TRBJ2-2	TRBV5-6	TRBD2	CASSLAGLAANTGELFF	TGTGCCAGCAGCTTGGCCGGACTAGCGGCGAACACCGGGGAGCTGTTTTTT
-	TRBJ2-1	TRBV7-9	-	CASSLGRYLTEQFF	TGTGCCAGCAGCTTAGGTCGCTACCTTACTGAGCAGTTCTTC
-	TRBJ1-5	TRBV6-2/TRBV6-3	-	CASSQIISPQHF	TGTGCCAGCAGTCAAATAATCAGCCCTCAGCATTTT
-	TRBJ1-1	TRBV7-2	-	CASSLAEFTEAFF	TGTGCCAGCAGCTTAGCGGAGTTCACTGAAGCTTTCTTT
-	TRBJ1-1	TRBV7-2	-	CASSLGGWTGSEAFF	TGTGCCAGCAGCCTGGGTGGGTGGACTGGCTCTGAAGCTTTCTTT
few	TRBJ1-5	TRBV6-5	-	CASSYVSGSQPQHF	TGTGCCAGCAGTTACGTGAGTGGAAGCCAGCCCCAGCATTTT
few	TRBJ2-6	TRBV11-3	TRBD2	CASSRGGLGANVLTF	TGTGCCAGCAGCCGCGGGGGGCTTGGGGCCAACGTCCTGACTTTC
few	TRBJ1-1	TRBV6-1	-	CASSTYIRGTEAFF	TGTGCCAGCAGTACCTACATCAGGGGAACTGAAGCTTTCTTT
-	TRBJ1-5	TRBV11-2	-	CASRGLNSNQPQHF	TGTGCCAGCCGGGGGTTGAATAGCAATCAGCCCCAGCATTTT
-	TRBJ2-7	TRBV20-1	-	CSAMDVYEQYF	TGCAGTGCTATGGACGTTTACGAGCAGTACTTC
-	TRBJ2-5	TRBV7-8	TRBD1	CASSPQTTGYETQYF	TGTGCCAGCAGCCCTCAAACGACAGGGTATGAGACCCAGTACTTC
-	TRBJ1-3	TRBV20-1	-	CSARDARGNTIYF	TGCAGTGCCAGGGACGCGCGCGGAAACACCATATATTTT
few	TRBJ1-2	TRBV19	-	CASSEANGYTF	TGTGCCAGTAGTGAGGCGAACGGCTACACCTTC
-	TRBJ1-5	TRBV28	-	CASSLHRGQPQHF	TGTGCCAGCAGTTTACACCGGGGTCAGCCCCAGCATTTT
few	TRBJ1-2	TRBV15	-	CATSTTRGTAYGYTF	TGTGCCACCAGCACGACAAGGGGTACTGCCTATGGCTACACCTTC
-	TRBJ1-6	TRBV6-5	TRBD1	CASSYRGPYNSPLHF	TGTGCCAGCAGTTACAGGGGGCCATATAATTCACCCCTCCACTTT
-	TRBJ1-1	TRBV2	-	CASSGPRGSEAFF	TGTGCCAGCAGTGGCCCAAGGGGTAGTGAAGCTTTCTTT
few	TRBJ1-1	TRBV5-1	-	CASSLATGLNTEAFF	TGCGCCAGCAGCTTGGCCACAGGGTTGAACACTGAAGCTTTCTTT
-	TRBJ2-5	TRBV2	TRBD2	CASNLAGEGQETQYF	TGTGCCAGCAATCTTGCGGGAGAGGGACAAGAGACCCAGTACTTC
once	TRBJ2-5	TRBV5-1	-	CASSLGPPATQYF	TGCGCCAGCAGCTTGGGACCCCCCGCGACCCAGTACTTC
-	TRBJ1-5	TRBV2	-	CASSEAYGGLQPQHF	TGTGCCAGCAGTGAAGCGTACGGGGGGCTGCAGCCCCAGCATTTT
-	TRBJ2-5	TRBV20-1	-	CSAREPFVETQYF	TGCAGTGCTAGAGAGCCTTTTGTCGAGACCCAGTACTTC
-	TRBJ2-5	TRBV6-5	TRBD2	CASSSWTSLGETQYF	TGTGCCAGCAGTTCCTGGACTAGCCTCGGAGAGACCCAGTACTTC
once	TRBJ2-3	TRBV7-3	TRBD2	CASSPRVAGVPGADTQYF	TGTGCCAGCAGCCCAAGAGTAGCGGGGGTCCCCGGGGCAGATACGCAGTATTTT
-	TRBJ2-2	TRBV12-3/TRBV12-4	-	CASRAYDTGELFF	TGTGCCAGCCGCGCGTATGACACCGGGGAGCTGTTTTTT
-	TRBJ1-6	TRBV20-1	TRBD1	CSAGDGQVLGALHF	TGCAGTGCTGGCGACGGACAGGTGCTTGGGGCCCTCCACTTT
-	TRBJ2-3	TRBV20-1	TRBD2	CSASPGGYGTDTQYF	TGCAGTGCTAGTCCGGGGGGGTACGGCACAGATACGCAGTATTTT
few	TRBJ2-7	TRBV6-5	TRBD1	CASSSLGTALISEQYF	TGTGCCAGCAGTTCCTTAGGGACAGCGTTAATTAGCGAGCAGTACTTC
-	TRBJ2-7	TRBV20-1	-	CSARDRRRGVSYEQYF	TGCAGTGCTAGAGACCGGCGTCGTGGGGTGAGTTACGAGCAGTACTTC
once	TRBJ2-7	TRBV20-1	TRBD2	CSADPGLAGSFGGQYF	TGCAGTGCTGATCCAGGACTAGCGGGATCATTTGGAGGGCAGTACTTC
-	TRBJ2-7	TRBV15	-	CATSPDPVIYEQYF	TGTGCCACCAGCCCCGACCCAGTGATCTACGAGCAGTACTTC
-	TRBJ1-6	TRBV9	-	CASTRDRNSPLHF	TGTGCCAGCACTCGGGACCGAAATTCACCCCTCCACTTT
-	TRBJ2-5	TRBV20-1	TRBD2	CSARSPRGDQETQYF	TGCAGTGCTAGGTCCCCCCGGGGGGACCAAGAGACCCAGTACTTC
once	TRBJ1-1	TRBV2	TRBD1	CASSDRGQTEAFF	TGTGCCAGCAGCGACAGGGGGCAAACTGAAGCTTTCTTT
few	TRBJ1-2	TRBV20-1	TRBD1	CSAPSGTVFYGYTF	TGCAGTGCCCCGAGCGGGACAGTCTTCTATGGCTACACCTTC
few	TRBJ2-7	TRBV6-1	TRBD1	CASSQRQGAGEQYF	TGTGCCAGCAGTCAAAGACAGGGGGCGGGGGAGCAGTACTTC
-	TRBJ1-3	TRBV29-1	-	CSVAPDIFGTIYF	TGCAGCGTCGCCCCGGACATTTTTGGCACCATATATTTT
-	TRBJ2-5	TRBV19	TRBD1	CASSGNGLGTGGGETQYF	TGTGCCAGTAGTGGCAACGGCCTCGGGACAGGGGGCGGGGAGACCCAGTACTTC
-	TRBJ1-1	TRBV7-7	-	CASSLAMNTEAFF	TGTGCTAGCAGCTTAGCCATGAACACTGAAGCTTTCTTT
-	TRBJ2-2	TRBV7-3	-	CASSLDPTGELFF	TGTGCCAGCAGCTTAGATCCCACCGGGGAGCTGTTTTTT
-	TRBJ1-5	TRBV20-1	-	CSARKGSDQPQHF	TGCAGTGCTAGGAAAGGGTCAGATCAGCCCCAGCATTTT
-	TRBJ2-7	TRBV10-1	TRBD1	CASSESEGTGTGAFSEQYF	TGCGCCAGCAGTGAGTCGGAGGGGACCGGGACAGGGGCCTTTAGCGAGCAGTACTTC
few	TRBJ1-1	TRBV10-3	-	CAIRNREGTNTEAFF	TGTGCCATCAGAAACCGGGAGGGAACGAACACTGAAGCTTTCTTT
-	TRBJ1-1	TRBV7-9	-	CASSPQQGYTEAFF	TGTGCCAGCAGCCCACAACAAGGGTACACTGAAGCTTTCTTT
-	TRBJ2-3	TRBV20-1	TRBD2	CSASGFLSGGSDTQYF	TGCAGTGCTAGTGGATTCCTTAGCGGGGGTTCGGATACGCAGTATTTT
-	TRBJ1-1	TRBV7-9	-	CASSFWVRKGAEAFF	TGTGCCAGCAGCTTTTGGGTCAGGAAAGGCGCTGAAGCTTTCTTT
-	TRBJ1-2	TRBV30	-	CARGDKGYGYTF	TGTGCCAGGGGGGACAAGGGCTACGGCTACACCTTC
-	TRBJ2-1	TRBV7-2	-	CASSVTPGLGNEQFF	TGTGCCAGCAGCGTCACCCCGGGACTCGGCAATGAGCAGTTCTTC
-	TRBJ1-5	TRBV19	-	CASSMVPFGVSGQPQHF	TGTGCCAGTAGTATGGTCCCGTTCGGGGTTTCGGGTCAGCCCCAGCATTTT
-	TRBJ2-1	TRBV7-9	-	CASSLYSGDANEQFF	TGTGCCAGCAGCTTATATTCGGGGGATGCAAATGAGCAGTTCTTC
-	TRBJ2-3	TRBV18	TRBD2	CASSPPSPGGRETDTQYF	TGTGCCAGCTCACCACCGTCCCCAGGCGGGAGGGAAACAGATACGCAGTATTTT